The 8 T cell receptor beta chains listed next were all sequenced from one sample in a study of Ad26.COV2.S vaccination and SARS-CoV-2 variants. Sample treatment: around 19 received Ad26.COV2.S at low or high dose, single or two shots; 5 received placebo; per-sample allocation not given. The samples date from day 63 after the first vaccine or placebo injection. This table comes from immunoSEQ multiplex PCR, and its TCRdb copy is limited to in-frame clones, with some not included. The sample lists 500,000 or so clones, roughly nine tenths occurring once. The sequencing used peripheral blood, collected in a trial of Ad26.COV2.S vaccine versus placebo. The receptors were gathered from a person between 18 and 65 years old who received the Ad26.COV2.S COVID-19 vaccine or a placebo.

The CDR3, as DNA: TGCGCCAGCAGCCAGGTTCTAGCGGGGGCGAACACCGGGGAGCTGTTTTTT. Translated, it gives CASSQVLAGANTGELFF. This chain links TRBV4-1 with TRBJ2-2; 10 nucleotides agree with TRBD2. V lost 3 bases, J lost 0 bases, and 4 bases stayed unmatched. CDR1 MGHRA and CDR2 YSYEKL come from the germline V gene. The CDR3 loop spans 17 amino acids.

This clone has only a few counts. The V call is TRBV7-8, the J call TRBJ2-7; the match to TRBD1 covers 8 bases. The CDR3 contains 14 residues. V gave up 5 bases and J gave up 4 bases; unmatched junction bases: 7. Looked up from germline, CDR1 is SGHVS and CDR2 is FQNEAQ. The CDR3 DNA reads TGTGCCAGCAGCGCAGGACAGGGCGGATACGAGCAGTACTTC. Translation gives CASSAGQGGYEQYF.

The chain recombines TRBV3-1 (or the pseudogene TRBV3-2) with TRBJ1-2; the D is unclear. CDR3 length equals 12 residues. The germline V and J ends were trimmed by 3 bases and 8 bases, with 10 bases remaining between them. The germline V gene encodes CDR1 LGHDT and CDR2 YNNKEL (reference sequence). CDR3 DNA sequence: TGTGCCAGCAGCCACAGTGGTTGGGGCTACACCTTC. Translated: CASSHSGWGYTF.

Written as DNA, the CDR3 is TGTGCCAGCAGTTCGAGGACAGGGGTAGGTGGCTACACCTTC. Translated: CASSSRTGVGGYTF. V is TRBV6-5 and J is TRBJ1-2; 9 bases align to TRBD1. J gave up 7 bases and V 4 bases, and 7 bases lay outside the gene matches. Per germline, CDR1 MNHEY and CDR2 SVGAGI. CDR3 size: 14 residues.

The chain uses TRBV11-2 and TRBJ2-7; 7 nucleotides match TRBD2. Looked up from germline, CDR1 is SGHAT and CDR2 is FQNNGV. Germline trimming cut 1 base from V and 3 bases from J; bases unmatched to any gene: 15. This CDR3 is 18 amino acids long. The CDR3 spells CASSLGPGEGFPFYEQYV. CDR3 nucleotide sequence: TGTGCCAGCAGCTTAGGTCCGGGGGAGGGCTTCCCCTTCTACGAGCAGTACGTC.

The chain employs TRBV6-5 and TRBJ1-6; the D is unclear. Trimming shortened V by 5 bases and J by 8 bases, and 13 bases separated the two germline ends. The germline V gene encodes CDR1 MNHEY and CDR2 SVGAGI. The CDR3 length is 14 residues. The DNA of the CDR3 is TGTGCCAGCAGTAAACAAGGCGGGTATTCACCCCTCCACTTT. Residues: CASSKQGGYSPLHF.

The rearrangement uses TRBV4-2 and TRBJ2-5; 10 bases are shared with TRBD1. The CDR3 loop spans 20 amino acids. CDR1 is LGHNA and CDR2 is YNFKEQ in the germline V gene. V shed 2 bases, J shed 5 bases, and the junction held 20 bases outside the gene matches. CDR3 protein: CASSQIKTGGEFRRAETQYF. For the CDR3, the DNA is TGTGCCAGCAGCCAAATAAAGACAGGGGGCGAGTTTAGGCGGGCGGAGACCCAGTACTTC.

This rearrangement joins TRBV4-2 to TRBJ1-4; D is uncertain. CDR1 LGHNA and CDR2 YNFKEQ come from the germline V gene. The CDR3 consists of 15 residues. V was clipped by 1 base and J by 4 bases, with 10 bases between them. The CDR3 loop is CASSQGQAFNEKLFF. The CDR3 nucleotides are TGTGCCAGCAGCCAAGGCCAGGCTTTTAATGAAAAACTGTTTTTT.